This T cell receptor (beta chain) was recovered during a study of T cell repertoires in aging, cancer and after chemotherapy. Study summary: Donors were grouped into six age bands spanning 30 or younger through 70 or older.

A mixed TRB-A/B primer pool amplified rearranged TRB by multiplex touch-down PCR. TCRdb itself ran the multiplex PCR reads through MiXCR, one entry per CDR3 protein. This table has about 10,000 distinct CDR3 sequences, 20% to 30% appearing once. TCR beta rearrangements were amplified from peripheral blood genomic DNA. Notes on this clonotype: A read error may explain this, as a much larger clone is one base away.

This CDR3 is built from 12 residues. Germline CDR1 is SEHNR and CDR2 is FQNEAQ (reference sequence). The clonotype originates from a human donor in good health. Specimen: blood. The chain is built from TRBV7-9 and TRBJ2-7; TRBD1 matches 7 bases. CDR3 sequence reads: CASSRDSYEKYF. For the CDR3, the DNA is TGTGCCAGCAGCCGGGACAGCTACGAGAAGTACTTC.